Below, 22 T cell receptor beta chains from the same sample are listed, as sequenced in a study of cytomegalovirus exposure and HLA in healthy donors. Vbeta (60) and Jbeta (13) primers were used in the PCR. Repertoires were generated with immunoSEQ multiplex PCR, while TCRdb's copy carries only in-frame clones and drops some. Among roughly 190,000 clones, approximately 85% were seen once, and the ten largest hold about 0.8%. The sample taken for sequencing was PBMCs. The receptors stem from a young woman in good health and CMV-seronegative.

This clone has just one count. This chain connects TRBV6-1 to TRBJ1-5, with D possibly TRBD1 on 5 matching bases. In germline, CDR1 is MNHNS, CDR2 SASEGT. The CDR3 totals 13 residues. V dropped 7 bases and J dropped 4 bases, with 11 bases sitting between them. CDR3 DNA sequence: TGTGCCAGCAACTGGGGGAGGAATCAGCCCCAGCATTTT. It codes for CASNWGRNQPQHF.

V gene TRBV7-8 combines with J gene TRBJ2-7; 10 positions match TRBD2. The CDR3 is 14 amino acids. Germline-derived CDR1 and CDR2 are SGHVS and FQNEAQ. Germline trimming cut 4 bases from V and 3 bases from J; bases unmatched to any gene: 3. This CDR3 reads CASSSSGRVYEQYF. The CDR3, as DNA: TGTGCCAGCAGCTCTAGCGGGAGAGTCTACGAGCAGTACTTC.

This chain connects TRBV10-3 to TRBJ2-7; maybe TRBD1 (5 bases). Germline V gene lookup returns CDR1 ENHRY and CDR2 SYGVKD. V shed 6 bases and J shed 3 bases, with 12 bases lying between them. The CDR3 is 13 amino acids. In DNA, the CDR3 is TGTGCCATCAGACAGGTTGGAGACTACGAGCAGTACTTC. Translated, it gives CAIRQVGDYEQYF.

The chain employs TRBV6-1 and TRBJ1-1, with a tentative D call TRBD1 (6 bases). V was clipped by 3 bases and J by 6 bases, with 14 bases between them. CDR3 length: 14 residues. Germline CDR1 reads MNHNS; CDR2 reads SASEGT. The CDR3 spells CASSETGSNSEAFF. The CDR3 DNA sequence: TGTGCCAGCAGTGAGACAGGATCCAACTCTGAAGCTTTCTTT.

V and J are TRBV1 and TRBJ2-5; the table's D call TRBD1 went unverified against the DNA. TRBV1 is designated a pseudogene. The CDR3 runs 16 residues. Written as DNA, the CDR3 is TGCACCAGCAGCCAAGATGGGGACAGGGGAAAAGAGACCCAGTACTTC. Residues: CTSSQDGDRGKETQYF.

The J gene is TRBJ1-1, the V gene TRBV7-3; D unclear. The CDR3 spans 13 residues. Per germline, CDR1 SGHTA and CDR2 FQGTGA. V lost 2 bases and J lost 1, with 5 bases in between. The CDR3, as DNA: TGTGCCAGCAGCTTAGATAGGAACACTGAAGCTTTCTTT. This codes for CASSLDRNTEAFF.

The V call is TRBV2, the J call TRBJ2-1, with a tentative D call TRBD2 (7 bases). This CDR3 is built from 13 residues. The V gene lost 4 bases and the J gene lost 7 bases, with 11 bases spanning the gap. The germline V gene has CDR1 SNHLY and CDR2 FYNNEI. In DNA form, the CDR3 reads TGTGCCAGCAGTGTACAGGGAGGGAATGAGCAGTTCTTC. Translated, it gives CASSVQGGNEQFF.

V usage is TRBV11-2 and J usage is TRBJ1-1; a possible D gene is TRBD1 (6 bases). The V gene's germline CDR1 is SGHAT and CDR2 FQNNGV. The V end lost 4 bases, the J end lost 5 bases, and 17 bases lay between the germline ends. The length of the CDR3 is 15 residues. CDR3 sequence: CASSWIRGTGTEAFF. Written as DNA, the CDR3 is TGTGCCAGCAGCTGGATCAGGGGAACAGGGACTGAAGCTTTCTTT.

The chain recombines TRBV10-3 with TRBJ1-4; 7 nucleotides line up with TRBD1. The J segment lost 4 bases and the V segment lost 0 bases, leaving 2 bases of the junction unmatched. The CDR3 length is 15 residues. Germline CDR1 and CDR2: ENHRY and SYGVKD. DNA for the CDR3: TGTGCCATCAGTGAGTCGACAGGGAGTAATGAAAAACTGTTTTTT. It is translated as CAISESTGSNEKLFF.

The rearrangement joins TRBV7-9 to TRBJ1-5, with D uncertain. This CDR3 has 14 residues. CDR1 is SEHNR, CDR2 FQNEAQ, per germline (reference sequence). V lost 2 bases, J lost 5 bases, and 10 bases lay in between. This chain's CDR3 is CASSLREGDQPQHF. CDR3 nucleotides: TGTGCCAGCAGCTTACGGGAGGGCGATCAGCCCCAGCATTTT.

This clone showed up just once. The chain has TRBV6-1 and TRBJ2-1; 7 nucleotides match TRBD2. This CDR3 region has 18 residues. Germline CDR1 and CDR2: MNHNS and SASEGT. After removal of 2 bases from V and 9 bases from J, the junction contained 19 bases not matched to a gene. DNA for the CDR3: TGTGCCAGCAGTGAACGTCCAATCACCGGGACTACGAACAGTGAGCAGTTCTTC. Its protein is CASSERPITGTTNSEQFF.

The chain carries TRBV5-6 and TRBJ2-2; the D gene is possibly TRBD2 (6 bases). Germline V gene lookup returns CDR1 SGHDT and CDR2 YYEEEE. The CDR3 is made up of 15 amino acids. V was shortened by 5 bases and J by 5 bases, with 16 bases between the two germline ends. The CDR3: CASRHWTGETGELFF. CDR3 bases: TGTGCCAGCAGACATTGGACGGGAGAGACCGGGGAGCTGTTTTTT.

J is TRBJ2-5 and V is TRBV6-4; TRBD1 aligns across 7 bases. The germline V gene encodes CDR1 MRHNA and CDR2 SNTAGT. The J segment lost 5 bases and the V segment lost 2 bases, leaving 11 bases of the junction unmatched. This CDR3 has 16 residues. CDR3 protein: CASSDPAGGEKETQYF. As DNA, the CDR3 is TGTGCCAGCAGTGACCCAGCAGGGGGAGAAAAGGAGACCCAGTACTTC.

This clone was recorded once. J is TRBJ2-2 and V is TRBV7-7, with D perhaps matching TRBD1 or TRBD2 (6 bases each). V lost 5 bases and J lost 5, with 12 bases in between. This CDR3 spans 14 amino acids. CDR1 is SSHAT, CDR2 FNYEAQ, per germline (reference sequence). As DNA, the CDR3 is TGTGCCAGCAGCGTAGGGGGAGGAACCGGGGAGCTGTTTTTT. Translating gives CASSVGGGTGELFF.

This chain uses TRBV13 with TRBJ1-2; perhaps TRBD1 as D (6 bases). Trimming stripped 4 bases from V and 3 bases from J, with 12 bases between. The germline gives CDR1 PRHDT, CDR2 FYEKMQ (reference sequence). The CDR3 length is 14 residues. The CDR3 DNA is TGTGCCAGCAGCTCTACAGGGTGGCACTATGGCTACACCTTC. It specifies CASSSTGWHYGYTF.

This sequence joins TRBV5-1 and TRBJ2-5; D possibly corresponds to TRBD2 (5 bases). The V gene lost 4 bases and the J gene lost 2 bases, with 6 bases spanning the gap. The CDR3 covers 12 residues. Germline CDR1 is SGHRS and CDR2 is YFSETQ. CDR3 sequence reads: CASSEGQETQYF. CDR3 coding DNA: TGCGCCAGCAGCGAGGGACAAGAGACCCAGTACTTC.

This chain joins TRBV18 and TRBJ2-7; D ambiguous. The CDR3 runs 15 residues. Germline V gene data show CDR1 as KGHSH and CDR2 as LQKENI. V was shortened by 1 base and J by 5 bases, with 15 bases between the two germline ends. The CDR3 loop is CASSPRRTMVDEQYF. The CDR3 nucleotides read TGTGCCAGCTCACCACGCCGTACTATGGTGGACGAGCAGTACTTC.

The chain has TRBV5-1 and TRBJ1-2, with a weak D call TRBD1 (6 bases). The V gene's germline CDR1 is SGHRS and CDR2 YFSETQ. V lost 3 bases, J lost 3 bases, and 15 bases lay in between. This CDR3 has 15 amino acids. The CDR3 DNA is TGCGCCAGCAGCTCGGCCACAGGACAGTACTATGGCTACACCTTC. This translates into CASSSATGQYYGYTF.

The V call is TRBV7-8, the J call TRBJ2-2; 8 bases map to TRBD2. Germline loops: CDR1 SGHVS, CDR2 FQNEAQ. V shed 0 bases, J shed 5 bases, and the junction held 8 bases outside the gene matches. The CDR3 consists of 17 residues. CDR3 sequence: CASSLAPGLETTGELFF. The DNA for the CDR3 is TGTGCCAGCAGCTTAGCGCCGGGACTAGAGACAACCGGGGAGCTGTTTTTT.

J is TRBJ2-3 and V is TRBV28, with 12 positions matching TRBD2. V was clipped by 3 bases and J by 0 bases; unmatched bases: 7. CDR1 MDHEN and CDR2 SYDVKM come from the germline V gene. CDR3 size: 18 residues. CDR3 protein: CASSLSLAGGASTDTQYF. The DNA of the CDR3 is TGTGCCAGCAGTTTGTCACTAGCGGGAGGAGCTAGCACAGATACGCAGTATTTT.

The chain is built from TRBV7-2 and TRBJ2-5; 13 nucleotides align to TRBD2. Near its end, the DNA agrees better with TRBJ2-7, so the J call may be wrong. Germline V gene lookup returns CDR1 SGHTA and CDR2 FQGNSA. CDR3 size: 18 residues. The CDR3, as DNA: TGTGCCAGCAGCTTCCAGACTAGCGGGGGGACTGCTTCCTACGAGCAGTACTTC. Translation gives CASSFQTSGGTASYEQYF.

The V and J genes are TRBV18 and TRBJ2-2; the match to TRBD1 covers 8 bases. Trimming at V came to 3 bases and at J to 1 base, leaving 4 bases not matched to a gene. The V gene's germline CDR1 is KGHSH and CDR2 LQKENI. This CDR3 region has 16 residues. For the CDR3, the DNA is TGTGCCAGCTCACCCGGACAGGGACGGAACACCGGGGAGCTGTTTTTT. Protein sequence: CASSPGQGRNTGELFF.